The 25 T cell receptor beta chains below were found in one sample sequenced in a study of shared clonotypes between healthy human individuals. The naive CD8 fraction comprised CD45RO-negative cells positively selected for CCR7 and excluded terminally differentiated effector memory CD45RA+ cells. The repertoire was sequenced with immunoSEQ multiplex PCR; TCRdb's copy has only in-frame clones and lacks some. Of almost 700,000 clones listed, approximately 90% are singletons. The sequencing input was naive CD8+ T cells sorted from blood. The source of these receptors is a young man in good health.

The rearrangement joins TRBV6-4 to TRBJ2-2; the match to TRBD1 covers 7 bases. V shed 6 bases and J 2 bases; nucleotides not matched to a gene: 9. The CDR3 sequence is 16 residues long. Germline V lookup: CDR1 MRHNA, CDR2 SNTAGT. The CDR3 nucleotides read TGTGCCAGCAGCTCGGACAGGATCTATAACACCGGGGAGCTGTTTTTT. This translates into CASSSDRIYNTGELFF.

The chain uses TRBV4-1 and TRBJ2-5; 7 bases align to TRBD1. The V segment lost 4 bases and the J segment 2 bases; nucleotides outside the gene matches: 10. The germline V gene encodes CDR1 MGHRA and CDR2 YSYEKL. CDR3 length equals 16 residues. CDR3 loop: CASSPWTGGGQETQYF. The CDR3 bases are TGCGCCAGCAGCCCCTGGACAGGAGGTGGGCAAGAGACCCAGTACTTC.

The J gene is TRBJ2-5, the V gene TRBV14; D possibly corresponds to TRBD2 (6 bases). V was clipped by 1 base and J by 4 bases, with 13 bases between them. This CDR3 spans 15 amino acids. The germline V gene has CDR1 SGHDN and CDR2 FVKESK. For the CDR3, the DNA is TGTGCCAGCAGCCAAGCGGAGGGGCGGAGAGAGACCCAGTACTTC. This translates into CASSQAEGRRETQYF.

The genes are TRBV2 and TRBJ2-3, with TRBD1 identical over 8 bases. Germline CDR1 SNHLY, CDR2 FYNNEI. The CDR3 has 17 amino acids. Trimming removed 5 bases from V and 6 bases from J; junction bases left unmatched: 16. The CDR3 coding sequence is TGTGCCAGCAGTCCGGGTAGGGGGACAGGCGCCCCGGATACGCAGTATTTT. This encodes CASSPGRGTGAPDTQYF. Based on the CDR3 plus reference TRBV2 and TRBJ2-3, the full variable domain is EPEVTQTPSHQVTQMGQEVILRCVPISNHLYFYWYRQILGQKVEFLVSFYNNEISEKSEIFDDQFSVERPDGSNFTLKIRSTKLEDSAMYFCASSPGRGTGAPDTQYFGPGTRLTVL.

The gene calls are TRBV27 and TRBJ2-1; weak D call: TRBD2 (5 bases). Per the germline V gene, CDR1 is MNHEY and CDR2 is SMNVEV (reference sequence). CDR3 length equals 15 residues. V lost 5 bases, J lost 7 bases, and 18 bases lay in between. In DNA, the CDR3 is TGTGCCAGCAGTCATGCGGGTCGGACCGCGAATGAGCAGTTCTTC. Translation gives CASSHAGRTANEQFF.

The chain joins TRBV27 to TRBJ1-1; D is uncertain. Germline CDR1 MNHEY, CDR2 SMNVEV (reference sequence). With 5 bases removed from V and 4 bases from J, the gap between germline ends came to 17 bases. The CDR3 extends over 15 amino acids. In DNA, the CDR3 is TGTGCCAGCAGTCTGGTCAGGCACAAGGGCACTGAAGCTTTCTTT. Amino acid sequence: CASSLVRHKGTEAFF.

The chain carries TRBV28 and TRBJ1-5; no reliable D call. Trimming left V 7 bases short and J 2 bases short, with 6 bases between. CDR1 and CDR2 from the germline V gene are MDHEN and SYDVKM. This CDR3 has 12 residues. DNA of the CDR3: TGTGCCAGCACGCAACGCAATCAGCCCCAGCATTTT. As protein: CASTQRNQPQHF.

The chain carries TRBV9 and TRBJ2-3; D is possibly TRBD2 (5 bases). Germline V gene lookup returns CDR1 SGDLS and CDR2 YYNGEE. This CDR3 spans 16 amino acids. The germline V and J ends were trimmed by 3 bases and 0 bases, with 14 bases remaining between them. For the CDR3, the DNA is TGTGCCAGCAGCGGTGGAGGCGGCGGCAGCACAGATACGCAGTATTTT. As protein: CASSGGGGGSTDTQYF.

J is TRBJ2-7 and V is TRBV5-5, with TRBD2 matching 8 bases. This CDR3 is built from 14 residues. Per germline, CDR1 SGHKS and CDR2 YYEKEE (reference sequence). With 4 bases clipped from V and 3 bases from J, the junction kept 6 bases outside the gene matches. The CDR3 nucleotides read TGTGCCAGCAGCCCATTCGGGAGGGGCTACGAGCAGTACTTC. This encodes CASSPFGRGYEQYF.

The chain recombines TRBV9 with TRBJ2-6; no firm D call. The CDR3 spans 16 residues. The V end lost 0 bases, the J end lost 0 bases, and 7 bases lay between the germline ends. Germline values: CDR1 SGDLS, CDR2 YYNGEE. CDR3 amino acids: CASSVEGRSGANVLTF. The CDR3 DNA reads TGTGCCAGCAGCGTAGAGGGTCGCTCTGGGGCCAACGTCCTGACTTTC.

The sample holds a few counts of this clone. The chain joins TRBV7-2 to TRBJ1-5; no clear D gene. Trimming took off 5 bases at V and 3 bases at J, with 11 bases between the two ends. The CDR3 sequence is 14 residues long. The germline gives CDR1 SGHTA, CDR2 FQGNSA. This chain's CDR3 is CASSPDGYNQPQHF. The CDR3 DNA reads TGTGCCAGCAGCCCCGACGGCTACAATCAGCCCCAGCATTTT.

Note on this clone: Since a much larger clone is just one base distant, this may be a read error. Different DNA sequences within this sample yield the same CDR3. The J gene is TRBJ2-7, the V gene TRBV28; D not certain. Between the trimmed V and J ends, which lost 2 bases and 2 bases, there was a span of 4 bases. From germline, CDR1 is MDHEN and CDR2 SYDVKM. CDR3 length equals 12 residues. CDR3 region: CASSLGTYEQYF. The CDR3 DNA reads as TGTGCCAGCAGTTTAGGGACCTACGAGCAGTACTTC.

The CDR3 here is CATSETRLRETQYF. The CDR3 bases are TGTGCCACCAGCGAAACTAGACTGAGAGAGACCCAGTACTTC. This chain uses TRBV15 with TRBJ2-5; possible D gene TRBD2, 5 bases. The CDR3 extends over 14 amino acids. The V gene's germline CDR1 is LNHNV and CDR2 YYDKDF (reference sequence). Trimming took 5 bases from V and 4 from J, leaving 14 bases between them.

The V call is TRBV4-1, the J call TRBJ1-4; 7 nucleotides agree with TRBD1. V shed 0 bases and J 8 bases; nucleotides not matched to a gene: 9. This CDR3 region has 16 residues. In germline, CDR1 is MGHRA, CDR2 YSYEKL. DNA of the CDR3: TGCGCCAGCAGCCAAGAGCCCCCACAGGGGCGGGAAAAACTGTTTTTT. Translated, it gives CASSQEPPQGREKLFF.

This chain links TRBV27 with TRBJ2-2, with TRBD2 identical over 13 bases. Trimming removed 5 bases from V and 1 base from J; junction bases left unmatched: 4. CDR1 MNHEY and CDR2 SMNVEV come from the germline V gene (reference sequence). This CDR3 spans 17 amino acids. The CDR3: CASSPRTSGRNTGELFF. CDR3 DNA: TGTGCCAGCAGTCCAAGGACTAGCGGGAGGAACACCGGGGAGCTGTTTTTT.

The chain combines TRBV6-5 with TRBJ2-3; perhaps TRBD1 as D (6 bases). Germline CDR1 MNHEY, CDR2 SVGAGI. The CDR3 covers 14 residues. V dropped 4 bases and J dropped 3 bases, with 11 bases sitting between them. CDR3 in amino acids: CASSSGQTTDTQYF. In nucleotides, the CDR3 is TGTGCCAGCAGTTCCGGACAGACTACAGATACGCAGTATTTT.

V usage is TRBV27 and J usage is TRBJ1-5; no reliable D call. This CDR3 spans 15 amino acids. V shed 3 bases and J shed 6 bases, with 15 bases lying between them. The germline V gene has CDR1 MNHEY and CDR2 SMNVEV (reference sequence). In nucleotides, the CDR3 is TGTGCCAGCAGTTTCGGGGTTGGCGGCGGTCAGCCCCAGCATTTT. Protein product: CASSFGVGGGQPQHF.

The chain uses TRBV5-1 and TRBJ2-7; D possibly corresponds to TRBD2 (5 bases). V was clipped by 1 base and J by 5 bases, with 10 bases between them. This CDR3 is 13 amino acids long. The germline V gene has CDR1 SGHRS and CDR2 YFSETQ. The CDR3 nucleotides read TGCGCCAGCAGCTTGTTTGAGGGCCACGAGCAGTACTTC. It is translated as CASSLFEGHEQYF.

This clone was counted a few times. The chain couples TRBV14 to TRBJ2-7; no reliable D call. Trimming removed 0 bases at V and 2 bases at J, with 2 bases between. Germline lookup yields CDR1 SGHDN and CDR2 FVKESK. CDR3 length equals 12 residues. The chain's CDR3 is CASSQDAYEQYF. CDR3 nucleotide sequence: TGTGCCAGCAGCCAAGATGCCTACGAGCAGTACTTC.

The V call is TRBV15, the J call TRBJ2-3; D might be TRBD2 (6 bases). Germline CDR1 and CDR2: LNHNV and YYDKDF (reference sequence). This CDR3 comprises 15 residues. The germline V and J ends were trimmed by 3 bases and 0 bases, with 10 bases remaining between them. CDR3 bases: TGTGCCACCAGCAGTGGGGGGATTAGCACAGATACGCAGTATTTT. Protein: CATSSGGISTDTQYF.

The chain joins TRBV5-6 to TRBJ2-7; no firm D call. The CDR3 runs to 13 residues. V was trimmed by 1 base and J by 2 bases, leaving 7 bases between them. Germline V lookup: CDR1 SGHDT, CDR2 YYEEEE. The CDR3 bases are TGTGCCAGCAGCTTGCTGGAAACCTACGAGCAGTACTTC. Protein: CASSLLETYEQYF.

The rearrangement uses TRBV7-2 and TRBJ2-7; 9 nucleotides line up with TRBD1. CDR1 is SGHTA and CDR2 is FQGNSA in the germline V gene. The CDR3 runs 16 residues. The V gene end was trimmed by 7 bases and the J gene end by 6 bases; junction bases not matched to a gene: 16. The DNA for the CDR3 is TGTGCCAGCACCTTTTCTTCCGGGACAGGGTCCCTCGAGCAGTACTTC. This codes for CASTFSSGTGSLEQYF.

A word on this clone: This could be a read error, since a much larger clone is one nucleotide away. The genes are TRBV6-5 and TRBJ1-5; no reliable D call. The V gene's germline CDR1 is MNHEY and CDR2 SVGAGI. The CDR3 is made up of 13 amino acids. The V end lost 3 bases, the J end lost 0 bases, and 3 bases lay between the germline ends. The chain's CDR3 is CASSYYSNQPQHF. The CDR3 DNA is TGTGCCAGCAGTTATTATAGCAATCAGCCCCAGCATTTT.

The chain is built from TRBV28 and TRBJ2-1; D ambiguous. CDR1 and CDR2 (germline): MDHEN, SYDVKM. V was shortened by 5 bases and J by 3 bases, with 8 bases between the two germline ends. The CDR3 loop spans 13 amino acids. The CDR3 sequence: CASSDRLYNEQFF. Here the CDR3 DNA reads TGTGCCAGCAGTGACCGTCTCTACAATGAGCAGTTCTTC.

As to this clone: The sample contains more than one DNA sequence encoding this CDR3. CDR3 residues: CASSQQGLAGGYEQYF. DNA of the CDR3: TGCGCCAGCAGCCAACAAGGACTAGCGGGAGGCTACGAGCAGTACTTC. This rearrangement joins TRBV4-3 to TRBJ2-7; 14 nucleotides line up with TRBD2. The germline CDR1 and CDR2 sequences are LGHNA and YSLEER. With V trimmed by 2 bases and J by 3 bases, 3 bases remained unmatched. This CDR3 region has 16 residues.